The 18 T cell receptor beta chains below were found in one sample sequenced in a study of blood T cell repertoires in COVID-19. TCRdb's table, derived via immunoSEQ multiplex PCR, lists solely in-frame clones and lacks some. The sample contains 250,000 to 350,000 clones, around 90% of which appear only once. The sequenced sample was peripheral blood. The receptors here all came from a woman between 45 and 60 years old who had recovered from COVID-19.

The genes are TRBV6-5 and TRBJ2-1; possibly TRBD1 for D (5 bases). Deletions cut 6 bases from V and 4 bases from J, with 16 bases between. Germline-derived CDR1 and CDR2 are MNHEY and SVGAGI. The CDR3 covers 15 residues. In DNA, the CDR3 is TGTGCCAGCAGACCGAGACAGCCTTTTTACAATGAGCAGTTCTTC. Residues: CASRPRQPFYNEQFF.

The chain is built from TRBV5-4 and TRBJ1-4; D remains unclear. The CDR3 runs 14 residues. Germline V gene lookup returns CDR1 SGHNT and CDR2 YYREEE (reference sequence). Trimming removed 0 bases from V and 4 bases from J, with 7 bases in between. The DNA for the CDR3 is TGTGCCAGCAGCTTGGGAGGGAATAATGAAAAACTGTTTTTT. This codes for CASSLGGNNEKLFF.

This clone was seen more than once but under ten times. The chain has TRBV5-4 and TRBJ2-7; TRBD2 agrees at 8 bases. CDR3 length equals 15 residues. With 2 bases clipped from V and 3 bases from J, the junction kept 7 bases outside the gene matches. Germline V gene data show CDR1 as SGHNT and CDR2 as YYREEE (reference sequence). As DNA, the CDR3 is TGTGCCAGCAGCTTCGGACTAGCAGATCACTACGAGCAGTACTTC. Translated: CASSFGLADHYEQYF.

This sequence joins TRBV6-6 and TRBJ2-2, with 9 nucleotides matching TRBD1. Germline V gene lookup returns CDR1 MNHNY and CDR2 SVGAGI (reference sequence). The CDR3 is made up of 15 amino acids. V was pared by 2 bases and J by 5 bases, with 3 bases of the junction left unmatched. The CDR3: CASSYAGQGTGELFF. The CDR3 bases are TGTGCCAGCAGTTACGCGGGACAGGGAACCGGGGAGCTGTTTTTT.

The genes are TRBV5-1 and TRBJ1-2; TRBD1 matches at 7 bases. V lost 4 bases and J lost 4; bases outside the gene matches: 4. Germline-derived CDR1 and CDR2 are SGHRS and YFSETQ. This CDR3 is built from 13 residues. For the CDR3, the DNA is TGCGCCAGCAGCCAGACAGGGTTCTATGGCTACACCTTC. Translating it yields CASSQTGFYGYTF.

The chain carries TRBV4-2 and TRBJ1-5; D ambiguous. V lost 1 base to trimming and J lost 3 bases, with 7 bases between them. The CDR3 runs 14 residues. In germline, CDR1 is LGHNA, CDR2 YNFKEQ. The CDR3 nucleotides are TGTGCCAGCAGCCAAGTGGGCTTCAATCAGCCCCAGCATTTT. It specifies CASSQVGFNQPQHF.

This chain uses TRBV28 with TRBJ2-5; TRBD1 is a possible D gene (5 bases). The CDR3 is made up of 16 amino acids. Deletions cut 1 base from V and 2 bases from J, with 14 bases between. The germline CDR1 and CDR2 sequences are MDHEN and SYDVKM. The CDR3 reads CASSLFAGKGQETQYF. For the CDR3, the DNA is TGTGCCAGCAGTTTATTTGCAGGGAAGGGTCAAGAGACCCAGTACTTC.

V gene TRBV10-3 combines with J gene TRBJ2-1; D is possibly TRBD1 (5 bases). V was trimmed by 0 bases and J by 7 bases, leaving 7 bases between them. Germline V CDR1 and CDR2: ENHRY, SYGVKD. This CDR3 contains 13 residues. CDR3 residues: CAISESGANEQFF. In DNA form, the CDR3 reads TGTGCCATCAGTGAGTCAGGGGCAAATGAGCAGTTCTTC.

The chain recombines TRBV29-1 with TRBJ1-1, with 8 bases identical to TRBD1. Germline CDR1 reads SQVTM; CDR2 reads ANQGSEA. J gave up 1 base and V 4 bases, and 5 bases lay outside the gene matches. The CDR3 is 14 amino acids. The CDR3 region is CSVARQGPNTEAFF. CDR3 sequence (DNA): TGCAGCGTTGCTAGACAGGGGCCGAACACTGAAGCTTTCTTT.

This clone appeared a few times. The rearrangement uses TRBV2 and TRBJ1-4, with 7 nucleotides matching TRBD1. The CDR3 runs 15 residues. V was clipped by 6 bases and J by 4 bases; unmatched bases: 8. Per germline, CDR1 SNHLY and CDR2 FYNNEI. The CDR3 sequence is CASRGQAGVNEKLFF. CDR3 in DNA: TGTGCCAGCAGAGGACAGGCTGGAGTTAATGAAAAACTGTTTTTT.

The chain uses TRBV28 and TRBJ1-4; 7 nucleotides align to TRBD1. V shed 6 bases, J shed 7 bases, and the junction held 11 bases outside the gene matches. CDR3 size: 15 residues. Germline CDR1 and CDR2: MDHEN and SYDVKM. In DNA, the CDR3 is TGTGCCAGCAGACCACAGGGGAGCTCTGTTGAAAAACTGTTTTTT. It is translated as CASRPQGSSVEKLFF. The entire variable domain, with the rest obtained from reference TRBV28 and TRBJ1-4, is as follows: DVKVTQSSRYLVKRTGEKVFLECVQDMDHENMFWYRQDPGLGLRLIYFSYDVKMKEKGDIPEGYSVSREKKERFSLILESASTNQTSMYLCASRPQGSSVEKLFFGSGTQLSVL.

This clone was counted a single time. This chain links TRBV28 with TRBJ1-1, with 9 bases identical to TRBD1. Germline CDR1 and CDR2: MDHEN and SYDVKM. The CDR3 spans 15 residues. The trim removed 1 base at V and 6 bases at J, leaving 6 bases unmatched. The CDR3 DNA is TGTGCCAGCAGTTTATCCCGGACAGGGGCTCCTGAAGCTTTCTTT. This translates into CASSLSRTGAPEAFF.

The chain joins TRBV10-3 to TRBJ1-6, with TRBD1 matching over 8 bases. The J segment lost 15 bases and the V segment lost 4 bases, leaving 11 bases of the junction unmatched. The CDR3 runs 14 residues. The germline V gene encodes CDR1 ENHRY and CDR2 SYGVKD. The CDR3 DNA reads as TGTGCCATCAGTGTTGGGGACAGGTACCCAGGCCTCCACTTT. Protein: CAISVGDRYPGLHF.

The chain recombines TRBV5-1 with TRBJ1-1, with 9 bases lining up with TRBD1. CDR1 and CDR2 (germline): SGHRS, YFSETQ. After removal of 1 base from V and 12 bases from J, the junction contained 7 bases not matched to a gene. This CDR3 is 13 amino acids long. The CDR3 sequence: CASSLTGQGTTFF. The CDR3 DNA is TGCGCCAGCAGCTTGACCGGACAGGGGACGACTTTCTTT.

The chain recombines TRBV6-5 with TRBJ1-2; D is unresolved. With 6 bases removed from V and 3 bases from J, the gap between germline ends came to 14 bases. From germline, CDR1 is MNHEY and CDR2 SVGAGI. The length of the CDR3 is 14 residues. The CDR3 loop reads CASSPGGGYYGYTF. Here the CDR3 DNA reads TGTGCCAGCAGCCCGGGCGGAGGCTACTATGGCTACACCTTC.

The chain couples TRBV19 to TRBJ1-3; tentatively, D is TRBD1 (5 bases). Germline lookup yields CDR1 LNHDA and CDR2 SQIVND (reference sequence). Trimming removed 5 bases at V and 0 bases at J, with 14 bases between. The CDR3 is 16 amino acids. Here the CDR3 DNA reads TGTGCCAGTAGTCCGCGTGGGGGAGGCTCTGGAAACACCATATATTTT. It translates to CASSPRGGGSGNTIYF.

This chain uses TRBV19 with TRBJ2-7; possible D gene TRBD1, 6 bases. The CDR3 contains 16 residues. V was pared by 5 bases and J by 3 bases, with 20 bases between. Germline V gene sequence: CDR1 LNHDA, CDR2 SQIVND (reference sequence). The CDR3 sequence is CASSAEWGPKIYEQYF. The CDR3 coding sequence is TGTGCCAGTAGTGCTGAATGGGGGCCGAAAATCTACGAGCAGTACTTC.

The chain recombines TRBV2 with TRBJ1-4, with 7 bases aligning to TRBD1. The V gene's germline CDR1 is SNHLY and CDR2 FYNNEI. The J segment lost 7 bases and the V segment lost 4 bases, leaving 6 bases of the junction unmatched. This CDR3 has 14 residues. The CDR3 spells CASSAETGFEKLFF. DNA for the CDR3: TGTGCCAGCAGTGCTGAGACAGGGTTTGAAAAACTGTTTTTT.